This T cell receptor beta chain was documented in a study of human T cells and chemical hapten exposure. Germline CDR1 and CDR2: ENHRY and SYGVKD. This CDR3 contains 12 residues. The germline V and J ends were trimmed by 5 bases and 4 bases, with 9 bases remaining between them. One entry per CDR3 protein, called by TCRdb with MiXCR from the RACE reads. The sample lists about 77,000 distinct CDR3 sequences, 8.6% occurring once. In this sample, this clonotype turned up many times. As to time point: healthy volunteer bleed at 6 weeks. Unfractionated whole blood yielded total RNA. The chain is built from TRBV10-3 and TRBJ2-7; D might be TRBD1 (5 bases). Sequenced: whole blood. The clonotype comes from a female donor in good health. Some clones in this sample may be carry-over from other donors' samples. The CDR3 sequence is CAISTQGYEQYF. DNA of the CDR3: TGTGCCATCAGTACCCAGGGTTACGAGCAGTACTTC.